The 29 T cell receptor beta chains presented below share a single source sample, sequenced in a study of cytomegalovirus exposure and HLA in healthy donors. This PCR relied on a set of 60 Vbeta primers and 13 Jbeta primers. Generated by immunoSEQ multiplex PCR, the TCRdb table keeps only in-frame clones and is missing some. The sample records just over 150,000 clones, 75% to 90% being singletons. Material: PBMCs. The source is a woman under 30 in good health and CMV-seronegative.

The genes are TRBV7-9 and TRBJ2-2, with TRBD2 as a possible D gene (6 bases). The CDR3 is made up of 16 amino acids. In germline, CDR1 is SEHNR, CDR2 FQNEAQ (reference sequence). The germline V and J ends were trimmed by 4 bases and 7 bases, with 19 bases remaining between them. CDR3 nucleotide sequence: TGTGCCAGCAGCTCGACCTCGGGACTCCCGAGCGGGGAGCTGTTTTTT. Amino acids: CASSSTSGLPSGELFF.

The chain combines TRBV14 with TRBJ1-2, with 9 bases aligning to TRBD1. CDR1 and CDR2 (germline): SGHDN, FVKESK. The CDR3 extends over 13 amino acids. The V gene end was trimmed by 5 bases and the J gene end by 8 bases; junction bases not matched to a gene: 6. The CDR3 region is CASSSRTGVGYTF. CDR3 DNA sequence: TGTGCCAGCAGCTCGCGGACAGGGGTGGGCTACACCTTC. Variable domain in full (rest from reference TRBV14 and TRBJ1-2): EAGVTQFPSHSVIEKGQTVTLRCDPISGHDNLYWYRRVMGKEIKFLLHFVKESKQDESGMPNNRFLAERTGGTYSTLKVQPAELEDSGVYFCASSSRTGVGYTFGSGTRLTVV.

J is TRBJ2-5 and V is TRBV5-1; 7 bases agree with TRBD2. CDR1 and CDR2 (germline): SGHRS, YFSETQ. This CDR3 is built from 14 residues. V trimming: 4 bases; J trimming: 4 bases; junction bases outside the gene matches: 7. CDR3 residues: CASSEGGERETQYF. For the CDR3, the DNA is TGCGCCAGCAGCGAGGGAGGGGAGAGAGAGACCCAGTACTTC.

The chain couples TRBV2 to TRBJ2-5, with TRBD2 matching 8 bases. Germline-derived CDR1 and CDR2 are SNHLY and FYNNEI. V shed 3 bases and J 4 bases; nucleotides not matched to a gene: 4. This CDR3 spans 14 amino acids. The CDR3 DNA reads TGTGCCAGCAGTGATCGGGGGGGCGCAGAGACCCAGTACTTC. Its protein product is CASSDRGGAETQYF. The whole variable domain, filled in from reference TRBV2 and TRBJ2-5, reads EPEVTQTPSHQVTQMGQEVILRCVPISNHLYFYWYRQILGQKVEFLVSFYNNEISEKSEIFDDQFSVERPDGSNFTLKIRSTKLEDSAMYFCASSDRGGAETQYFGPGTRLLVL.

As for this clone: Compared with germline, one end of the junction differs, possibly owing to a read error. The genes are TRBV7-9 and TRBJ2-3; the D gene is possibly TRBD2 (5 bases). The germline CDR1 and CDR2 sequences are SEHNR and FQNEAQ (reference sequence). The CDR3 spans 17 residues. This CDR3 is CSSSLGEVSYEGDTQYF. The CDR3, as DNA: TGTTCCAGCAGCTTAGGTGAAGTCAGCTATGAGGGCGATACGCAGTATTTT.

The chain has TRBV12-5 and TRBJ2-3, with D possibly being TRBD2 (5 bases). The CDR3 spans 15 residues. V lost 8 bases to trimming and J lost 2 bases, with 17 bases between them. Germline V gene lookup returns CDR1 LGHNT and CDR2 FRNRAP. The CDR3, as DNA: TGTGCTAGTTCCCTTCTAGCAGCCGCCACAGATACGCAGTATTTT. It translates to CASSLLAAATDTQYF.

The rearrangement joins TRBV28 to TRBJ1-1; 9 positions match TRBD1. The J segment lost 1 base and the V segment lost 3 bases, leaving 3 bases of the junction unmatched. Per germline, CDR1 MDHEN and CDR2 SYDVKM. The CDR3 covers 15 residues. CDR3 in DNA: TGTGCCAGCAGTTTGCACAGGGGGCAGAACACTGAAGCTTTCTTT. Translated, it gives CASSLHRGQNTEAFF.

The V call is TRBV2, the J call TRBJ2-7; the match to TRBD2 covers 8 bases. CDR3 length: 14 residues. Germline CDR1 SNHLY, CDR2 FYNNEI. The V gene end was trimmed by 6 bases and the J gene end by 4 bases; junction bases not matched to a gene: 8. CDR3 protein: CASRVKASGYEQYF. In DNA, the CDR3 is TGTGCCAGCAGAGTAAAGGCTAGCGGGTACGAGCAGTACTTC.

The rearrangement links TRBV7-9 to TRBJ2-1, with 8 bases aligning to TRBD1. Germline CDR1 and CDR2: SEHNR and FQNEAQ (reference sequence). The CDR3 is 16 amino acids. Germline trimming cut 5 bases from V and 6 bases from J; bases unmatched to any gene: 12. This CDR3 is CASSRATGGFTNEQFF. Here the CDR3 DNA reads TGTGCCAGCAGCCGTGCCACAGGGGGTTTTACCAATGAGCAGTTCTTC.

The CDR3 loop reads CASSTTGGVGAEQFF. DNA for the CDR3: TGCGCCAGCAGCACGACGGGAGGCGTGGGGGCTGAGCAGTTCTTC. The chain links TRBV4-1 to TRBJ2-1, with a possible D match to TRBD2 (7 bases). This CDR3 has 15 residues. CDR1 is MGHRA, CDR2 YSYEKL, per germline. V dropped 5 bases and J dropped 9 bases, with 20 bases sitting between them.

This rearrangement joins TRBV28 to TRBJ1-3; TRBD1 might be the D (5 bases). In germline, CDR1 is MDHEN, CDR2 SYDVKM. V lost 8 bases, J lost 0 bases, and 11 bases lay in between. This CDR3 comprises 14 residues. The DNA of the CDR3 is TGTGCCAGCCACTTGGGGGGCTCTGGAAACACCATATATTTT. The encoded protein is CASHLGGSGNTIYF.

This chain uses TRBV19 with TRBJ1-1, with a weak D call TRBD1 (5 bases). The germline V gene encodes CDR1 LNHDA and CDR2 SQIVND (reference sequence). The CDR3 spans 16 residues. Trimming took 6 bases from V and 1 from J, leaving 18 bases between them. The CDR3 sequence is CASSSRQGAANTEAFF. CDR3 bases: TGTGCCAGTAGCAGCCGGCAGGGCGCGGCGAACACTGAAGCTTTCTTT.

The CDR3 DNA follows: TGTGCCAGCAGCCTGGAGGTCGGGAACACTGAAGCTTTCTTT. Its protein is CASSLEVGNTEAFF. The V call is TRBV27, the J call TRBJ1-1; D gene unclear. From germline, CDR1 is MNHEY and CDR2 SMNVEV (reference sequence). This CDR3 is 14 amino acids long. Trimming shortened V by 6 bases and J by 1 base, and 12 bases separated the two germline ends.

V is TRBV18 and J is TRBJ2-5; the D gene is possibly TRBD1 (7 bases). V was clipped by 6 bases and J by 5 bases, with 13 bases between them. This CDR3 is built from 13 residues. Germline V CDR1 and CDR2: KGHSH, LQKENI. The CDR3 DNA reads TGTGCCAGCTCGCGGGGACAGTTGGAGACCCAGTACTTC. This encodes CASSRGQLETQYF.

The CDR3 nucleotides read TGTGCCTGGGGGCGCACAGATACGCAGTATTTT. Amino acids: CAWGRTDTQYF. The chain couples TRBV30 to TRBJ2-3; no definite D call. The CDR3 contains 11 residues. Germline CDR1 and CDR2: GTSNPN and SVGIG (reference sequence). Trimming stripped 5 bases from V and 1 base from J, with 4 bases between.

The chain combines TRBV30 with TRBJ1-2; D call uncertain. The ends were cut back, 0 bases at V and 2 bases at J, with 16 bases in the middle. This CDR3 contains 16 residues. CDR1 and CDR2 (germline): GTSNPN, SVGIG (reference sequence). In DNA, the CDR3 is TGTGCCTGGAGTGTACTTATCTGGTTTCCCAACTATGGCTACACCTTC. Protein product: CAWSVLIWFPNYGYTF.

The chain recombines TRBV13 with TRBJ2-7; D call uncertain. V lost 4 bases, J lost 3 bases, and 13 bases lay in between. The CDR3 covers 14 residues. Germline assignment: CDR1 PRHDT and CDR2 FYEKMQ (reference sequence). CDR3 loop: CASSSNYGFYEQYF. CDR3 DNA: TGTGCCAGCAGCTCCAATTACGGGTTCTACGAGCAGTACTTC.

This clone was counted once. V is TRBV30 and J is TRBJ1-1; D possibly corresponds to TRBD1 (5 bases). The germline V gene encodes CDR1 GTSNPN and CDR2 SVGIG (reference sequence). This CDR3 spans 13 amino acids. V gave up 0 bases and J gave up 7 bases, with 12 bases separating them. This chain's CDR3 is CAWSVDRPYEAFF. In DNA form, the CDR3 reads TGTGCCTGGAGTGTTGACAGACCCTATGAAGCTTTCTTT.

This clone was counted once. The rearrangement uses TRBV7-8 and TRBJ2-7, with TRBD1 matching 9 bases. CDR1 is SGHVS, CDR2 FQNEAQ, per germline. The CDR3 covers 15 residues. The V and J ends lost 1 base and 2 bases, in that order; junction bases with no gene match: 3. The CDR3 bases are TGTGCCAGCAGCTTAGTAGGACAGGGGCCCTACGAGCAGTACTTC. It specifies CASSLVGQGPYEQYF.

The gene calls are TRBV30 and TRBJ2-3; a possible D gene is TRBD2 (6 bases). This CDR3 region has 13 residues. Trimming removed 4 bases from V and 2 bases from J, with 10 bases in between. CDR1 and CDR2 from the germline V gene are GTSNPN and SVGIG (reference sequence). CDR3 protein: CAWNRESTDTQYF. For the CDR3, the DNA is TGTGCCTGGAACCGGGAGTCCACAGATACGCAGTATTTT. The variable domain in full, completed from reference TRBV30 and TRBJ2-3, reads SQTIHQWPATLVQPVGSPLSLECTVEGTSNPNLYWYRQAAGRGLQLLFYSVGIGQISSEVPQNLSASRPQDRQFILSSKKLLLSDSGFYLCAWNRESTDTQYFGPGTRLTVL.

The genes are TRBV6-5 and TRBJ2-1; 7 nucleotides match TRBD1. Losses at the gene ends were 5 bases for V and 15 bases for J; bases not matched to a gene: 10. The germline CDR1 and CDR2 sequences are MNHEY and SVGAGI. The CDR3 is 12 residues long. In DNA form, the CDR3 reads TGTGCCAGCAGTACACGGACAGGAGGCCCGTTCTTC. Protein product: CASSTRTGGPFF.

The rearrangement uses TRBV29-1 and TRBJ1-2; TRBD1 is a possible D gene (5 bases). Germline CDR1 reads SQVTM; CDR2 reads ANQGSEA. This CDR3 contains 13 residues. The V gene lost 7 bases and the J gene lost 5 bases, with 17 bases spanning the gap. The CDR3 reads CSALGSGEYGYTF. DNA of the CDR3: TGCAGCGCCCTGGGGTCGGGGGAGTATGGCTACACCTTC.

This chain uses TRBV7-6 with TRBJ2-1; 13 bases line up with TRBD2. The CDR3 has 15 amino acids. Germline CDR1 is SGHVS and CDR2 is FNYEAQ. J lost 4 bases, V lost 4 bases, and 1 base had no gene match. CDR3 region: CASSSGLAGYNEQFF. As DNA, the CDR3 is TGTGCCAGCAGCTCGGGACTAGCGGGATACAATGAGCAGTTCTTC.

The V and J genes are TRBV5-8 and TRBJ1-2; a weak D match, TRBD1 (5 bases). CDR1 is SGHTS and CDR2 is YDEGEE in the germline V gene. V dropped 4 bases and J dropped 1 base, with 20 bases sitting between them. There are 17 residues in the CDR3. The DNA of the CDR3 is TGTGCCAGCAGCCGGACAAACTTCGCCTTCGGTAACTATGGCTACACCTTC. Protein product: CASSRTNFAFGNYGYTF. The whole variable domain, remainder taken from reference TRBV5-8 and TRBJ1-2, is EAGVTQSPTHLIKTRGQQATLRCSPISGHTSVYWYQQALGLGLQFLLWYDEGEERNRGNFPPRFSGRQFPNYSSELNVNALELEDSALYLCASSRTNFAFGNYGYTFGSGTRLTVV.

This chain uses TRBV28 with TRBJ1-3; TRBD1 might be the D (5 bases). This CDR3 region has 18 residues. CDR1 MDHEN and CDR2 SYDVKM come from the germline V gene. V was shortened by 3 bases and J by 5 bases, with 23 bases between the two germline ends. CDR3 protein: CASSLGLRGQELRNTIYF. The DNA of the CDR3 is TGTGCCAGCAGTTTGGGTTTGCGGGGCCAGGAACTGAGAAACACCATATATTTT.

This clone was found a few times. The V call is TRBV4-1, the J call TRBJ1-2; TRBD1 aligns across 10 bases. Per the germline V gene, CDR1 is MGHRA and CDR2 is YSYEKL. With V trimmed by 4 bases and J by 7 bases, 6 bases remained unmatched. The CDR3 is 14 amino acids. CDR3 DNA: TGCGCCAGCAGCCCCGGGACAGGGGTCTCTGGCTACACCTTC. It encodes CASSPGTGVSGYTF.

CDR3 nucleotides: TGTGCCAGCAGTGGGCAGGGAGGGGGGGAGCTGTTTTTT. Its protein is CASSGQGGGELFF. The chain has TRBV6-1 and TRBJ2-2; 7 nucleotides align to TRBD2. The CDR3 consists of 13 residues. V lost 4 bases and J lost 8; bases outside the gene matches: 4. Germline CDR1 reads MNHNS; CDR2 reads SASEGT.

The CDR3, as DNA: TGTGCCAGCAGCACCCGCCGGACTCCCAACTACGAGCAGTACTTC. This sequence encodes CASSTRRTPNYEQYF. V gene TRBV7-8 combines with J gene TRBJ2-7; D may be TRBD2 (5 bases). Germline assignment: CDR1 SGHVS and CDR2 FQNEAQ. V lost 5 bases and J lost 3, with 17 bases in between. The CDR3 totals 15 residues. The full variable domain, with the rest looked up from reference TRBV7-8 and TRBJ2-7, is GAGVSQSPRYKVAKRGQDVALRCDPISGHVSLFWYQQALGQGPEFLTYFQNEAQLDKSGLPSDRFFAERPEGSVSTLKIQRTQQEDSAVYLCASSTRRTPNYEQYFGPGTRLTVT.

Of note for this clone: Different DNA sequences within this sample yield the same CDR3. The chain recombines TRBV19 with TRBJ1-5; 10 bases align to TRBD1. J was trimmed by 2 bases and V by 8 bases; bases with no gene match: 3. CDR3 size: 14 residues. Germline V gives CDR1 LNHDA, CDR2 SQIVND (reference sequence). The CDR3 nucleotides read TGTGCCAGTTCCGGGACAGGGGGCAATCAGCCCCAGCATTTT. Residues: CASSGTGGNQPQHF.